These 25 T cell receptor beta chains originate from one sample sequenced in a study of T cell clonality in common variable immunodeficiency (dated by TCRdb to between 2015 and 2016). For these TCRs, the target antigens are not known. Receptors were amplified or captured by the immunoSEQ multiplex PCR assay. As stored in TCRdb, this immuneACCESS dataset retains in-frame rearrangements with V and J assigned. A fraction of the clones does not appear; measured against another copy, unresolved V genes explain less than half of the discrepancy, and the remainder lacks a known reason. The table puts about 33,000 clones in this sample, none counted just once. Jointly, the top ten make up 6.1% of the sample. Results the study describes overall, beyond this receptor: CVID TCRbeta sequences reportedly showed fewer deletions and N-nucleotide insertions and lacked highly modified clones with 13 or more V deletions.

The material sequenced was peripheral blood mononuclear cells. The receptors shown here come from a human donor with common variable immunodeficiency.

There are a few counts of this clone. The sequence runs out 3 residues before the end of the CDR3; the remainder is reconstructed from the germline J gene. The gene calls are TRBV2 and TRBJ1-5, with 7 nucleotides matching TRBD1. The length of the CDR3 is 13 residues. CDR1 is SNHLY and CDR2 is FYNNEI in the germline V gene. J gave up 7 bases and V 4 bases, and 4 bases lay outside the gene matches. This chain's CDR3 is CASSGQGGQPQHF. The CDR3 DNA, read in part, is TGTGCCAGCAGTGGGCAGGGGGGCCAGCCC. Full variable domain (outside the CDR3, taken from reference TRBV2 and TRBJ1-5): EPEVTQTPSHQVTQMGQEVILRCVPISNHLYFYWYRQILGQKVEFLVSFYNNEISEKSEIFDDQFSVERPDGSNFTLKIRSTKLEDSAMYFCASSGQGGQPQHFGDGTRLSIL.

This clone occurred many times. With the read ending 3 residues before the CDR3 end, the germline J gene is used to fill in that end. This chain joins TRBV20-1 and TRBJ2-6; TRBD1 might be the D (6 bases). The V end lost 3 bases, the J end lost 0 bases, and 9 bases lay between the germline ends. Germline lookup yields CDR1 DFQATT and CDR2 SNEGSKA (reference sequence). The CDR3 covers 15 residues. The CDR3 sequence: CSASRGTSGANVLTF. The sequenced part of the CDR3 DNA is TGCAGTGCTAGTAGGGGGACCTCTGGGGCCAACGTC.

To note about this clone: Given a much more abundant clone one base away, this may be a read error. The CDR3 end is not reached by the read, which stops 3 residues before it; the germline J gene fills it in. The same CDR3 can be traced to other DNA sequences in this sample. V usage is TRBV19 and J usage is TRBJ1-6, with D maybe TRBD1 (6 bases). Trimming left V 1 base short and J 10 bases short, with 14 bases between. The CDR3 runs 15 residues. CDR1 LNHDA and CDR2 SQIVND come from the germline V gene (reference sequence). CDR3 DNA, as far as it was read: TGTGCCAGTAGTATAGGAAGGGGGAAAAAGTCACCC. Protein: CASSIGRGKKSP. Given in full, the CDR3 is CASSIGRGKKSPLHF.

This clone was counted ten times or more. The read falls 3 residues short of the CDR3 end, and the missing part is taken from the germline J gene. The rearrangement joins TRBV5-6 to TRBJ1-2; possibly TRBD1 for D (5 bases). This CDR3 contains 13 residues. Trimming pared 5 bases from V and 4 bases from J, leaving 12 bases between. Germline CDR1 reads SGHDT; CDR2 reads YYEEEE. CDR3 in amino acids: CASREGSGYGYTF. The CDR3 DNA, read in part, is TGTGCCAGCAGGGAGGGGTCGGGCTATGGC. Using reference TRBV5-6 and TRBJ1-2 for the parts outside the CDR3, the full variable domain is DAGVTQSPTHLIKTRGQQVTLRCSPKSGHDTVSWYQQALGQGPQFIFQYYEEEERQRGNFPDRFSGHQFPNYSSELNVNALLLGDSALYLCASREGSGYGYTFGSGTRLTVV.

This clone was recorded many times. With the read ending 3 residues before the CDR3 end, the germline J gene is used to fill in that end. J is TRBJ2-7 and V is TRBV5-1, with D possibly TRBD1 on 5 matching bases. The V and J ends lost 7 bases and 0 bases respectively, with 14 bases between them. The length of the CDR3 is 14 residues. The germline V gene has CDR1 SGHRS and CDR2 YFSETQ. CDR3 loop: CASRADSVSYEQYF. CDR3 DNA (partial): TGCGCCAGCCGGGCCGACAGCGTCTCCTACGAG.

This clone showed up just a few times. Incomplete CDR3 DNA: TGTGCCAGCCGCCCTGGGGCCACCCAAGATGAG. This translates into CASRPGATQDE. The whole CDR3 region reads CASRPGATQDEQFF. The chain couples TRBV6-2 or TRBV6-3 to TRBJ2-1; weak D call: TRBD1 (5 bases). Read sequence stops 3 residues before the CDR3 end, and the germline J gene provides the missing end. The CDR3 runs 14 residues. Germline lookup yields CDR1 MNHEY and CDR2 SVGEGT. V was shortened by 8 bases and J by 8 bases, with 19 bases between the two germline ends.

This clone showed up many times. The read ends 3 residues shy of where the CDR3 ends; the end is completed using the germline J gene. The chain carries TRBV7-9 and TRBJ2-3; 7 bases match TRBD2. This CDR3 comprises 15 residues. J gave up 1 base and V 3 bases, and 4 bases lay outside the gene matches. The germline V gene has CDR1 SEHNR and CDR2 FQNEAQ (reference sequence). Here the CDR3 reads CASSFSGGGTDTQYF. The sequenced CDR3 bases are TGTGCCAGCAGCTTCTCGGGGGGAGGCACAGATACG.

This clone appeared a few times. The read stops 3 residues short of the end of the CDR3; the missing end is completed from the germline J gene. The J gene is TRBJ1-2, the V gene TRBV2; 9 bases are shared with TRBD1. Germline CDR1 is SNHLY and CDR2 is FYNNEI. This CDR3 comprises 14 residues. V trimming: 5 bases; J trimming: 4 bases; junction bases outside the gene matches: 5. The sequenced part of the CDR3 DNA is TGTGCCAGCAGTAACAGGGGGCAGGTCTATGGC. As protein: CASSNRGQVYG. The full CDR3 protein is CASSNRGQVYGYTF.

In this sample, this clone turned up many times. The read halts 3 residues ahead of the CDR3 end, with the missing end drawn from the germline J gene. The chain uses TRBV5-1 and TRBJ2-3, with 8 bases that match TRBD2. V lost 1 base to trimming and J lost 5 bases; unmatched junction nucleotides: 12. This CDR3 contains 17 residues. From germline, CDR1 is SGHRS and CDR2 YFSETQ. Incomplete CDR3 DNA: TGCGCCAGCAGCTTGAGCCCTATCGGGGGGGCCGTAGATACG. It translates to CASSLSPIGGAVDT. The whole CDR3 sequence reads CASSLSPIGGAVDTQYF.

This clone was picked up many times. At the DNA level, this CDR3 is encoded by other sequences in the same sample as well. CDR3 DNA, as far as it was read: TGTGCCAGCTCACCACCGAGGGCAGGTGCGAACACCGGGGAG. Protein: CASSPPRAGANTGE. The entire CDR3 protein reads CASSPPRAGANTGELFF. This sequence joins TRBV18 and TRBJ2-2; tentative D call: TRBD2 (5 bases). The CDR3 extends 3 residues past the end of the read, so its final part is completed from the germline J gene. The V gene's germline CDR1 is KGHSH and CDR2 LQKENI. The V end lost 0 bases, the J end lost 0 bases, and 11 bases lay between the germline ends. The CDR3 extends over 17 amino acids. The whole variable domain, filled in from reference TRBV18 and TRBJ2-2, reads NAGVMQNPRHLVRRRGQEARLRCSPMKGHSHVYWYRQLPEEGLKFMVYLQKENIIDESGMPKERFSAEFPKEGPSILRIQQVVRGDSAAYFCASSPPRAGANTGELFFGEGSRLTVL.

A few counts support this clone. The read ends 3 residues before the CDR3 terminus; that terminus is restored from the germline J gene. The chain is built from TRBV19 and TRBJ1-2, with D possibly being TRBD1 (5 bases). CDR3 length: 14 amino acids. The V end lost 3 bases, the J end lost 4 bases, and 12 bases lay between the germline ends. Per the germline V gene, CDR1 is LNHDA and CDR2 is SQIVND (reference sequence). CDR3 in amino acids: CASSIFDSPYGYTF. The covered CDR3 bases are TGTGCCAGTAGTATCTTCGACAGCCCCTATGGC.

This clone has ten or more counts. The sequenced part of the CDR3 DNA is TGCAGTGCTAGAGGAGAGCAGGGGCACACTGAA. Its translation: CSARGEQGHTE. The whole CDR3 region reads CSARGEQGHTEAFF. This rearrangement joins TRBV20-1 to TRBJ1-1; TRBD1 is a possible D gene (6 bases). The read finishes 3 residues shy of the CDR3 end, and the germline J gene is used to complete it. Germline V gene sequence: CDR1 DFQATT, CDR2 SNEGSKA (reference sequence). This CDR3 is built from 14 residues. V dropped 1 base and J dropped 3 bases, with 12 bases sitting between them.

The CDR3 bases that were read are TGTGCCAGCTCTGTGATGGGGGCCCTATACAATGAG. Encoded protein: CASSVMGALYNE. The whole CDR3 region reads CASSVMGALYNEQFF. The chain carries TRBV18 and TRBJ2-1, with a tentative D call TRBD1 (6 bases). The read comes to an end 3 residues before the CDR3 does, leaving the germline J gene to fill in the end. CDR3 length equals 15 residues. V was pared by 6 bases and J by 4 bases, with 16 bases between. Germline lookup yields CDR1 KGHSH and CDR2 LQKENI.

This clone turned up a few times. The sequence runs out 3 residues before the end of the CDR3; the remainder is reconstructed from the germline J gene. The chain links TRBV10-1 to TRBJ2-7; D might be TRBD1 (5 bases). CDR3 length: 13 amino acids. The V end lost 6 bases, the J end lost 5 bases, and 14 bases lay between the germline ends. In germline, CDR1 is WNHNN, CDR2 SYGVQD (reference sequence). The CDR3 here is CASSLQGFNEQYF. The covered CDR3 bases are TGCGCCAGCAGCCTCCAGGGATTCAACGAG.

This clone was seen repeatedly, ten times or more. The read ends 3 residues early relative to the CDR3; the germline J gene fills the gap. The V call is TRBV18, the J call TRBJ1-6, with D maybe TRBD1 (5 bases). The CDR3 loop spans 16 amino acids. Germline V CDR1 and CDR2: KGHSH, LQKENI. The ends were cut back, 4 bases at V and 7 bases at J, with 17 bases in the middle. This CDR3 reads CASSRSGDFLNSPLHF. CDR3 DNA (partial): TGTGCCAGCTCACGCTCTGGGGACTTCTTGAATTCACCC.

This clone turned up a few times. The sequence runs out 3 residues before the end of the CDR3; the remainder is reconstructed from the germline J gene. V gene TRBV19 combines with J gene TRBJ2-1, with TRBD1 identical over 11 bases. The CDR3 covers 16 residues. Germline V gene lookup returns CDR1 LNHDA and CDR2 SQIVND (reference sequence). V shed 3 bases, J shed 4 bases, and the junction held 5 bases outside the gene matches. The CDR3 loop reads CASSMVGTGGYNEQFF. CDR3 DNA (partial): TGTGCCAGTAGTATGGTGGGGACAGGGGGTTACAATGAG.

This clone was observed at least ten times. The read finishes 3 residues shy of the CDR3 end, and the germline J gene is used to complete it. The chain is built from TRBV5-4 and TRBJ2-7, with 8 positions matching TRBD2. The germline CDR1 and CDR2 sequences are SGHNT and YYREEE (reference sequence). Trimming cost V 2 bases and J 0 bases; bases outside gene matches: 4. The CDR3 is 15 residues long. This CDR3 reads CASSLEAGVSYEQYF. The part of the CDR3 DNA that was read is TGTGCCAGCAGCTTAGAAGCGGGGGTCTCCTACGAG.

About this clone itself: The missing CDR3 end, 3 residues past where the read stops, is filled in from the germline J gene. V usage is TRBV7-9 and J usage is TRBJ2-2, with 11 bases identical to TRBD2. V was pared by 9 bases and J by 1 base, with 1 base of the junction left unmatched. Looked up from germline, CDR1 is SEHNR and CDR2 is FQNEAQ (reference sequence). The CDR3 spans 14 residues. This chain's CDR3 is CASTSGGNTGELFF. CDR3 DNA, as far as it was read: TGTGCCAGTACTAGCGGGGGGAACACCGGGGAG.

In its sample, this clone was seen many times. The CDR3 goes on 3 residues after the read ends, and that part is filled in from the germline J gene. This chain connects TRBV2 to TRBJ2-5; the D gene is possibly TRBD2 (6 bases). The ends were cut back, 2 bases at V and 1 base at J, with 8 bases in the middle. The CDR3 covers 14 residues. From germline, CDR1 is SNHLY and CDR2 FYNNEI. The CDR3 reads CASSEWDFQETQYF. CDR3 DNA (partial): TGTGCCAGCAGTGAATGGGACTTCCAAGAGACC.

This clone is medium-sized within its sample. Read data end 3 residues before the CDR3 end; the end is taken from the germline J gene. The chain links TRBV29-1 to TRBJ1-1; 9 bases agree with TRBD1. The germline CDR1 and CDR2 sequences are SQVTM and ANQGSEA. V lost 5 bases to trimming and J lost 0 bases; unmatched junction nucleotides: 4. There are 14 residues in the CDR3. The CDR3 region is CSVTRTGVNTEAFF. Incomplete CDR3 DNA: TGCAGCGTTACCCGGACAGGGGTGAACACTGAA.

The CDR3 is CAWRSGGTPLHF. The sequenced part of the CDR3 DNA is TGTGCCTGGAGGTCGGGGGGGACACCC. The chain is built from TRBV30 and TRBJ1-6; D is perhaps TRBD1 (5 bases). The read terminates 3 residues ahead of where the CDR3 ends, so the germline J gene completes it. V was pared by 3 bases and J by 11 bases, with 11 bases between. The CDR3 has 12 residues. In germline, CDR1 is GTSNPN, CDR2 SVGIG (reference sequence).

About this clone: The read terminates 3 residues before the CDR3 end, so the remaining end is supplied by the germline J gene. The genes are TRBV6-4 and TRBJ2-3, with 9 nucleotides matching TRBD1. J was trimmed by 4 bases and V by 4 bases; bases with no gene match: 9. CDR1 is MRHNA, CDR2 SNTAGT, per germline. The CDR3 is 16 residues long. The CDR3 sequence: CASSGPDRGLADTQYF. CDR3 DNA, as far as it was read: TGTGCCAGCAGTGGCCCCGACAGGGGGTTGGCAGATACG.

This clone has ten or more counts. Read data end 3 residues before the CDR3 end; the end is taken from the germline J gene. The gene calls are TRBV7-6 and TRBJ2-7, with D possibly TRBD2 on 6 matching bases. CDR3 length equals 16 residues. In germline, CDR1 is SGHVS, CDR2 FNYEAQ. The germline V and J ends were trimmed by 0 bases and 2 bases, with 14 bases remaining between them. CDR3 amino acids: CASSLAGGSMAYEQYF. The part of the CDR3 DNA that was read is TGTGCCAGCAGCTTAGCGGGGGGAAGTATGGCCTACGAG.

Turning to this clone: The read ends 3 residues shy of where the CDR3 ends; the end is completed using the germline J gene. The rearrangement links TRBV30 to TRBJ1-2; D unresolved. Looked up from germline, CDR1 is GTSNPN and CDR2 is SVGIG (reference sequence). This CDR3 spans 15 amino acids. The CDR3 reads CAWSVSLPGPRGYTF. CDR3 DNA, as far as it was read: TGTGCCTGGAGTGTCAGTTTACCAGGCCCTCGGGGC.

This clone has ten or more counts. The CDR3 is cut off 3 residues early in the read; its end comes from the germline J gene. The chain carries TRBV20-1 and TRBJ2-3; 10 positions agree with TRBD2. Germline CDR1 and CDR2: DFQATT and SNEGSKA (reference sequence). The CDR3 is made up of 15 amino acids. V shed 6 bases and J 4 bases; nucleotides not matched to a gene: 10. The CDR3 spells CSALTSGETSDTQYF. Partial CDR3 DNA: TGCAGTGCCCTAACTAGCGGGGAAACTTCAGATACG.